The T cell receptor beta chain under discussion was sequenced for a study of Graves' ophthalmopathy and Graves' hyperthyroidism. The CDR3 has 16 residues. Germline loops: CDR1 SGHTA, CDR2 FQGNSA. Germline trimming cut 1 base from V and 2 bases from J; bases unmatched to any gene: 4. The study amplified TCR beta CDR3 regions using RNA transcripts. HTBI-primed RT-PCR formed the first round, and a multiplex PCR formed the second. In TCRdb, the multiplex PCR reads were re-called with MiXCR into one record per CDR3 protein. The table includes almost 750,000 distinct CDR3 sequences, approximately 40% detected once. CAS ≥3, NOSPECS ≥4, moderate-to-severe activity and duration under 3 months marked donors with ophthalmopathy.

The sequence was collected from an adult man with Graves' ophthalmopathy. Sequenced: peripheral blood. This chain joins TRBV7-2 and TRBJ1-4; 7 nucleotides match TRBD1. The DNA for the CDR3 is TGTGCCAGCAGCTTAGAGGGGGCCTCGACTAATGAAAAACTGTTTTTT. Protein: CASSLEGASTNEKLFF.